A selection of T cell receptor beta chains follows, all from one sample in a study of metastatic and nonmetastatic thyroid tumors. TCRdb recomputed clones from the PCR reads via MiXCR. The sample consists of tens of thousands of clones, approximately 20% of them appearing once. Material for sequencing was blood. These receptor sequences come from a male donor with papillary thyroid cancer or a benign thyroid nodule (not recorded which). Some clones in this sample may be carry-over from other donors' samples. CDR3s include the opening cysteine and the closing phenylalanine or tryptophan. Each record gives: V gene, CDR3 protein.

>TRBV18
CASSYGQTYEQYF
>TRBV4-1
CASSQATSYEKLFF
>TRBV12-3/TRBV12-4
CASSRTGGTGNTIYF
>TRBV9
CASSLRGSYNEQFF
>TRBV10-3
CAISESEGGASPLHF
>TRBV11-2
CAISRLVDTEAFF
>TRBV5-1
CASSLGPGTAYEQYF
>TRBV29-1
CSVAELQGNYGYTF
>TRBV18
CASSLGQGGPDTQYF
>TRBV28
CASRSQGAWARGYTF
>TRBV9
CASSVPPGRGHGYTF
>TRBV2
CASSLSGGNTDTQYF
>TRBV20-1
CSAMVRRANNEQFF
>TRBV11-1
CASSLGRGAPDTGELFF
>TRBV20-1
CSAIVGRENEQFF
>TRBV30
CAWRRQETYEQYF
>TRBV6-1
CASASDIFSYGYTF
>TRBV28
CAISSVAGTEAFF
>TRBV2
CASSDSGGATDTQYF
>TRBV28
CASKTGRGSYEQYF
>TRBV7-5
CTSVPEERTSGRAIGYNEQFF
>TRBV19
CASNAGRTYNEKLFF
>TRBV6-1
CASTGSQSTGGAEGYTF
>TRBV2
CASSELGFNQETQYF
>TRBV27
CASRPQQGAYGYTF
>TRBV12-3/TRBV12-4
CASSSQEALNEQFF
>TRBV28
CASKVAGSSYNEQFF
>TRBV20-1
CSAEGNTIYF
>TRBV12-3/TRBV12-4
CAGRLLVGKYNEQFF
>TRBV7-2
CASSPDPDRDYTF
>TRBV5-6
CASSSRLGARQETQYF
>TRBV28
CASSSRRYEQYF
>TRBV20-1
CSARRGFDTEAFF
>TRBV20-1
CSAAPGAGLTDTQYF
>TRBV6-1
CASSRELGTEAFF
>TRBV24-1
CATSDFGRGSYNEQFF
>TRBV6-1
CASRPGESSYNSPLHF
>TRBV2
CASSGGAREDTQYF
>TRBV6-1
CASREPHSRGAAQTQYF
>TRBV12-3/TRBV12-4
CASSLRQNSYEQYF
>TRBV20-1
CRGDRENGYTF
>TRBV6-1
CASSENRVNQPQHF
>TRBV11-2
CASSLDPASGAGGNEQFF
>TRBV30
CAWSVNPLAGYNEQFF
>TRBV2
CASSEMRTVNEAFF
>TRBV24-1
CATSDPGQGEETQYF
>TRBV29-1
CSVELYRGTTEAFF
>TRBV27
CASSPEGRLSNQPQHF
>TRBV6-5
CASSYLQGYEQYF